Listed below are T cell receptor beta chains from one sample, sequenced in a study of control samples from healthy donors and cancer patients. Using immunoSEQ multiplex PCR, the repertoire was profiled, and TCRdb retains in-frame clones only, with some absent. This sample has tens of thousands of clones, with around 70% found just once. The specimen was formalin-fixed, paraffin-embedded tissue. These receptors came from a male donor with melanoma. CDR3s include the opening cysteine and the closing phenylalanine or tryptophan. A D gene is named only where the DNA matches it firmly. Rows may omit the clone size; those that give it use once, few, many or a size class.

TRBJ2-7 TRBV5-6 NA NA CASSFLMEQALGEQYF TGTGCCAGCAGCTTTCTTATGGAACAGGCCCTAGGCGAGCAGTACTTC
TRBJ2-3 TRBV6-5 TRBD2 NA CASRGTSGNTDTQYF TGTGCCAGCAGAGGGACTAGCGGTAACACAGATACGCAGTATTTT
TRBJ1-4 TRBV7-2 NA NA CASSLVQGLVGGEKLFF TGTGCCAGCAGCTTAGTACAGGGCCTGGTTGGGGGTGAAAAACTGTTTTTT
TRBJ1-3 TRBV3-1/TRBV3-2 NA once CASSHSGPGNTIYF TGTGCCAGCAGCCACTCAGGTCCAGGAAACACCATATATTTT
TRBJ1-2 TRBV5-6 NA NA CASSLGGYGYTF TGTGCCAGCAGCTTGGGAGGCTATGGCTACACCTTC
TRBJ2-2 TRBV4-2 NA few CASSQDTGANTGELFF TGTGCCAGCAGCCAAGATACGGGGGCGAACACCGGGGAGCTGTTTTTT
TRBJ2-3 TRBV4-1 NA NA CASSGDSVTDTQYF TGCGCCAGCAGTGGGGATTCGGTCACAGATACGCAGTATTTT
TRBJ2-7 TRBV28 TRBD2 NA CASSASGLAGAYEQYF TGTGCCAGCAGCGCCTCGGGACTAGCGGGAGCATACGAGCAGTACTTC
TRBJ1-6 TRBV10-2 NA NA CASSGEGSYNSPLHF TGCGCCAGCAGTGGGGAGGGCTCCTATAATTCACCCCTCCACTTT
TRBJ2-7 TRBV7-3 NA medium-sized CASSPGPGGEQYF TGTGCCAGCAGCCCAGGACCTGGGGGCGAGCAGTACTTC
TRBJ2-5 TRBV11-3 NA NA CASSLGGQTQETQYF TGTGCCAGCAGCTTGGGGGGACAGACCCAAGAGACCCAGTACTTC
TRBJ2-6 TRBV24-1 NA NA CATKFCKGEANVLTF TGTGCCACGAAATTTTGCAAGGGGGAGGCCAACGTCCTGACTTTC
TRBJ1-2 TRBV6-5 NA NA CASSRDITTMGYTF TGTGCCAGCAGCAGGGACATAACTACTATGGGCTACACCTTC
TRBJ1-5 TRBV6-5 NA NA CASSSSRRNQPQHF TGTGCCAGCAGTTCATCCCGGCGCAATCAGCCCCAGCATTTT
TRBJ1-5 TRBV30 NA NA CAWSFGVYQPQHF TGTGCCTGGAGTTTTGGTGTCTATCAGCCCCAGCATTTT
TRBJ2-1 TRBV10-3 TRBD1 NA CAISDGTGKGEQFF TGTGCCATCAGTGACGGGACAGGGAAAGGTGAGCAGTTCTTC
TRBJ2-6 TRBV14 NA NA CASSHYRVDSTSGANVLTF TGTGCCAGCAGCCATTACCGAGTGGACAGCACCTCTGGGGCCAACGTCCTGACTTTC
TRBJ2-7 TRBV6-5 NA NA CASSYSMTESYEQYF TGTGCCAGCAGTTACTCGATGACAGAGTCGTACGAGCAGTACTTC
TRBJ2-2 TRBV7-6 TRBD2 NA CASSLRPLAGAISDTGELFF TGTGCCAGCAGCCTACGACCTCTAGCGGGAGCGATCTCGGACACCGGGGAGCTGTTTTTT
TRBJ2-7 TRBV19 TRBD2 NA CASSLTSGRTYEQYF TGTGCCAGTAGTCTGACTAGCGGGAGGACCTACGAGCAGTACTTC
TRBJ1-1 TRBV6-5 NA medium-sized CASSLRMRGGGTEAFF TGTGCCAGCAGTTTGAGAATGAGGGGTGGAGGCACTGAAGCTTTCTTT
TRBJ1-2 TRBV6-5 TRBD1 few CASSYSKFDRVYGYTF TGTGCCAGCAGTTACTCGAAATTCGACAGGGTCTATGGCTACACCTTC
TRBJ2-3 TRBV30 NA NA CAWSAGFRGPDTQYF TGTGCCTGGAGTGCCGGATTTAGAGGACCAGATACGCAGTATTTT
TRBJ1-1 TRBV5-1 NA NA CASSWDGWNTEAFF TGCGCCAGCAGCTGGGACGGCTGGAACACTGAAGCTTTCTTT
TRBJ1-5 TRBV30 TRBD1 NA CASAQGAGQPQHF TGTGCCTCAGCCCAGGGGGCAGGGCAGCCCCAGCATTTT
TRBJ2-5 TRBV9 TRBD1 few CASSVEGQGQIQYF TGTGCCAGCAGCGTAGAGGGACAGGGGCAAATCCAGTACTTC
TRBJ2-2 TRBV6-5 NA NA CASEGSGPRELFF TGTGCCAGCGAGGGGAGTGGGCCCAGGGAGCTGTTTTTT
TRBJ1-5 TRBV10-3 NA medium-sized CAISGSGEGQPQHF TGTGCCATCAGTGGTTCAGGGGAGGGTCAGCCCCAGCATTTT
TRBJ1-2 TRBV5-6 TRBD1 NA CASSFGQANYGYTF TGTGCCAGCAGCTTCGGACAGGCTAACTATGGCTACACCTTC
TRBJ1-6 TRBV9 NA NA CASSVGVYSPLHF TGTGCCAGCAGCGTAGGCGTATATTCACCCCTCCACTTT
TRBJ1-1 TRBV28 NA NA CASSFTEAFF TGTGCCAGCAGTTTCACTGAAGCTTTCTTT
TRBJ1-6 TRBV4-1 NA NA CASSQEAGLNSPLHF TGCGCCAGCAGCCAAGAGGCGGGACTCAATTCACCCCTCCACTTT
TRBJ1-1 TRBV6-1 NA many CASSEQGQNTEAFF TGTGCCAGCAGTGAACAGGGCCAGAACACTGAAGCTTTCTTT
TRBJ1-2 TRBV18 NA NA CASSPVGVGGYTF TGTGCCAGCTCACCGGTGGGGGTAGGTGGCTACACCTTC
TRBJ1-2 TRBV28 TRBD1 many CASKGAEYGYTF TGTGCCAGCAAGGGGGCAGAATATGGCTACACCTTC
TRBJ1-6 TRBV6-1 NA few CASSESGGYNSPLHF TGTGCCAGCAGTGAGAGCGGGGGCTATAATTCACCCCTCCACTTT
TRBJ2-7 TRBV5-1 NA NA CASSLVSTSYEQYF TGCGCCAGCAGCTTGGTCAGCACCTCCTACGAGCAGTACTTC
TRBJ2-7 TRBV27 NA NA CASKNPNSYEQYF TGTGCCAGCAAAAATCCTAACTCCTACGAGCAGTACTTC
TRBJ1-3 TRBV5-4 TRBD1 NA CASTSRTGENSGNTIYF TGTGCCAGCACCTCACGGACAGGGGAAAACTCTGGAAACACCATATATTTT
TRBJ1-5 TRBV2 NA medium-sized CASRGLLNQPQHF TGTGCCAGCAGGGGGCTGTTAAATCAGCCCCAGCATTTT
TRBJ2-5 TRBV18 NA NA CASSPLDVGQETQYF TGTGCCAGCTCACCACTAGACGTGGGCCAGGAGACCCAGTACTTC
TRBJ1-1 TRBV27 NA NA CASSLSSGVNTEAFF TGTGCCAGCAGTTTATCGAGCGGCGTCAACACTGAAGCTTTCTTT
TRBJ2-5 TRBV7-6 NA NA CASSLKWATQYF TGTGCCAGCAGCTTAAAGTGGGCGACCCAGTACTTC
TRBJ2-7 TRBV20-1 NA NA CSASRGSRDEQYF TGCAGTGCTAGTAGGGGGAGTCGGGACGAGCAGTACTTC
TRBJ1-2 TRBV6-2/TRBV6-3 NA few CASSPGNGIGYTF TGTGCCAGCAGTCCAGGGAATGGGATTGGCTACACCTTC
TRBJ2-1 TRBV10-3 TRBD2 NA CAISERGSSSGAIYNEQFF TGTGCCATCAGTGAGAGGGGTTCCTCTAGCGGGGCCATCTACAATGAGCAGTTCTTC
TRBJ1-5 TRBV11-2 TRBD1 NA CASSFGTGEYQPQHF TGTGCCAGCAGCTTCGGGACAGGAGAATATCAGCCCCAGCATTTT
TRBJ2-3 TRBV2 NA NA CASSVSDTQYF TGTGCCAGCAGTGTCTCAGATACGCAGTATTTT
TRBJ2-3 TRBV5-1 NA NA CASSLYTDTQYF TGCGCCAGCAGCTTGTACACAGATACGCAGTATTTT
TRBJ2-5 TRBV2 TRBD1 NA CASGSGGRLETQYF TGTGCCAGCGGGTCAGGGGGACGGCTCGAGACCCAGTACTTC
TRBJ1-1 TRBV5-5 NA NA CASSRSGPPTDTEAFF TGTGCCAGCAGCCGCAGCGGACCCCCGACGGACACTGAAGCTTTCTTT
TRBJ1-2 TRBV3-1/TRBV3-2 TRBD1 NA CASSRWGQDLPYGYTF TGTGCCAGCAGCCGTTGGGGACAGGACCTCCCCTATGGCTACACCTTC
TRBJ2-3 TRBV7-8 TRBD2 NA CASSSERRGLAGGDTQYF TGTGCCAGCAGCTCAGAAAGGAGGGGACTAGCGGGCGGAGATACGCAGTATTTT